This T cell receptor beta chain was observed in a study of T cell repertoires in cytomegalovirus infection. The overall study: Public TCR beta signature analysis indicated the presence of both CMV infection and matching HLA type.

The ends lost 5 bases at V and 8 bases at J; junction bases unmatched: 6. Germline V gene lookup returns CDR1 DFQATT and CDR2 SNEGSKA (reference sequence). This CDR3 spans 13 amino acids. Concerning this clonotype: The antigen remains undetermined.

A single record per CDR3 protein comes from TCRdb applying MiXCR to the reads. The sample lists approximately 730,000 distinct CDR3 sequences; roughly a third were seen once. Study-level results: The ex vivo response was dominated by HLA-C-restricted CMV-specific TCR beta clonotypes.

This receptor was taken from a human donor in good health (CMV status not recorded). Some clones in this sample may be carry-over from other donors' samples. V is TRBV20-1 and J is TRBJ2-1; 10 bases match TRBD1. The material sequenced was cultured PBMCs, taken from culture after CMV antigen stimulation. The CDR3 loop reads CSAPGQGGYEQFF. The DNA of the CDR3 is TGCAGTGCTCCAGGACAGGGGGGGTATGAGCAGTTCTTC.